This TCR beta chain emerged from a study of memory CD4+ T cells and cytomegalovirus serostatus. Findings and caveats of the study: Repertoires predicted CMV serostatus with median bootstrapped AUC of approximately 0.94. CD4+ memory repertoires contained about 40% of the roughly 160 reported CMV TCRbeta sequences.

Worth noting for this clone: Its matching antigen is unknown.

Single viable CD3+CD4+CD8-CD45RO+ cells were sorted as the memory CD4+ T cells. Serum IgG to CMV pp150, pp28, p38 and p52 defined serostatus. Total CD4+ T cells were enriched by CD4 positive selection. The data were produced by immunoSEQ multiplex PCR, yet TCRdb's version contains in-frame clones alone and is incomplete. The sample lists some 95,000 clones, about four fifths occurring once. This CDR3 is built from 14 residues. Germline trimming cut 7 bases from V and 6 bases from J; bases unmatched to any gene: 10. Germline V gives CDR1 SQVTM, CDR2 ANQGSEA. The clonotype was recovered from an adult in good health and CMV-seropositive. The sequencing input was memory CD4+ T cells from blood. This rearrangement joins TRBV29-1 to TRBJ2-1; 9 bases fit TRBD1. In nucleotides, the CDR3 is TGCAGCGGGGTGGACAGGGGATACGCCAATGAGCAGTTCTTC. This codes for CSGVDRGYANEQFF.